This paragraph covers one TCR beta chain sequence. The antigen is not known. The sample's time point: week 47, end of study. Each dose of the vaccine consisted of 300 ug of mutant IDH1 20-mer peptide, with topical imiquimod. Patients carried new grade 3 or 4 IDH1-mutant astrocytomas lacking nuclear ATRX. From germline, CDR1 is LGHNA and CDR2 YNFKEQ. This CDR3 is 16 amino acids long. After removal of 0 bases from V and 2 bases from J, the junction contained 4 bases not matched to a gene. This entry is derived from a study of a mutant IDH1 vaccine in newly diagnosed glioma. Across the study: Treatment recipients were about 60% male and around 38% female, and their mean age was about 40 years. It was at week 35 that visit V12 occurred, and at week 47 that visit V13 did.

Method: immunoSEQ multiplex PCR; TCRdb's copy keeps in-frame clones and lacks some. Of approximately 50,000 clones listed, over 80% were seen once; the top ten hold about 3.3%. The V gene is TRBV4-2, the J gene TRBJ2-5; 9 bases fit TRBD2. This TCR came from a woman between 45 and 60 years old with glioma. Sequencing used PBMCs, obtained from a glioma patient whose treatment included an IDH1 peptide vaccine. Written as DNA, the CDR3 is TGTGCCAGCAGCCAAGATCCCGCGGGGGGGCAAGAGACCCAGTACTTC. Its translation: CASSQDPAGGQETQYF.